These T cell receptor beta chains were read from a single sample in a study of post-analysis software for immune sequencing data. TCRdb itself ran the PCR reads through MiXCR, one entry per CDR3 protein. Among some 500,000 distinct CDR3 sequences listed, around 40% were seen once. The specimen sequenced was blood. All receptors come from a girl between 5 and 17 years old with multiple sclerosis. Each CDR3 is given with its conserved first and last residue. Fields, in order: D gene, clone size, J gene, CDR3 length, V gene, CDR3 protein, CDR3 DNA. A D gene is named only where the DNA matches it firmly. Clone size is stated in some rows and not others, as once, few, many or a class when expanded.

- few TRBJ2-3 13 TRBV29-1 CSVGSLLTDTQYF TGCAGCGTTGGTTCCCTGTTAACAGATACGCAGTATTTT
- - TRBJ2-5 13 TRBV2 CASIPQGQETQYF TGTGCCAGCATTCCCCAGGGACAAGAGACCCAGTACTTC
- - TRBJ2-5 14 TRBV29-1 CSVVTWEAQETQYF TGCAGCGTTGTAACTTGGGAAGCGCAAGAGACCCAGTACTTC
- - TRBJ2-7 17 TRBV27 CASSSPIGGRSSYEQYF TGTGCCAGCAGTTCCCCGATAGGGGGGAGGAGCTCCTACGAGCAGTACTTC
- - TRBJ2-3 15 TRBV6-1 CASSVSVKGTDTQYF TGTGCCAGCAGTGTAAGCGTAAAGGGAACAGATACGCAGTATTTT
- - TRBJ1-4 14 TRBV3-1 CASSFSGANEKLFF TGTGCCAGCAGCTTCTCGGGGGCTAATGAAAAACTGTTTTTT
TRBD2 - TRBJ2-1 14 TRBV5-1 CASSLRTSGGEQFF TGCGCCAGCAGCCTGCGGACTAGCGGGGGAGAGCAGTTCTTC
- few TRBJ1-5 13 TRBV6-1 CASILGATQPQHF TGTGCCAGCATCTTAGGGGCAACTCAGCCCCAGCATTTT
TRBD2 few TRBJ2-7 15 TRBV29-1 CSVEDLAGGRYEQYF TGCAGCGTTGAAGACTTAGCGGGAGGGCGTTACGAGCAGTACTTC
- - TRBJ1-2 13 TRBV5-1 CASKIEGRYGYTF TGCGCCAGCAAGATAGAGGGAAGATATGGCTACACCTTC
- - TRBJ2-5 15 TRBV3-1 CASSQVQGTGETQYF TGTGCCAGCAGCCAAGTACAGGGGACTGGGGAGACCCAGTACTTC
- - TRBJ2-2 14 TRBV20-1 CSARMAGNTGELFF TGCAGTGCTAGAATGGCGGGAAACACCGGGGAGCTGTTTTTT
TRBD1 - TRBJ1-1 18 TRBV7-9 CASSLGGPRGQVRTEAFF TGTGCCAGCAGCTTAGGAGGCCCCAGGGGGCAGGTGAGGACTGAAGCTTTCTTT
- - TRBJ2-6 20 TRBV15 CATSRALGVPNYSGANVLTF TGTGCCACCAGCAGAGCCCTAGGTGTCCCAAACTACTCTGGGGCCAACGTCCTGACTTTC
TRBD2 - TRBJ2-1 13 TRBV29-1 CSVKAGGPVEQFF TGCAGCGTTAAAGCGGGAGGGCCGGTTGAGCAGTTCTTC
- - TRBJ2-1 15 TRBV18 CASSPLRGSYNEQFF TGTGCCAGCTCACCCCTCCGGGGATCCTACAATGAGCAGTTCTTC
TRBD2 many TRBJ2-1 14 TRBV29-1 CSVVAGDTYNEQFF TGCAGCGTTGTAGCGGGAGATACCTACAATGAGCAGTTCTTC